The present TCR beta chain was sequenced within a study of T-cell reconstitution after alpha-beta-depleted transplantation in children. Concerning this clonotype itself: Its matching antigen is unknown.

Study findings and constraints: Expanded clones from the graft, numbering several hundred, reportedly supplied alpha-beta T cells about two months after transplant. There were some patients whose high TCRbeta diversity at day 60 came from surviving recipient T cells and thymic progenitors.

Trimming removed 2 bases from V and 4 bases from J, with 11 bases in between. CDR1 is MNHEY and CDR2 is SMNVEV in the germline V gene (reference sequence). There are 15 residues in the CDR3. TCRbeta library preparation incorporated unique molecular identifiers. TCRdb processed the PCR reads anew with MiXCR; each CDR3 protein has one entry. The sample yields hundreds of thousands of distinct CDR3 sequences, 15% to 20% seen once. The J gene is TRBJ1-4, the V gene TRBV27; D may be TRBD1 (6 bases). The clonotype was recovered from a boy younger than two who had a stem cell transplant for Wiskott-Aldrich syndrome, so the T cells may come from the graft donor. This material consisted of PBMCs, mostly from graft donor cells, taken 360 days after TCRalphabeta/CD19-depleted stem cell transplant. The CDR3 loop reads CASSLGGRGNEKLFF. In DNA, the CDR3 is TGTGCCAGCAGTTTAGGGGGGCGCGGTAATGAAAAACTGTTTTTT.